This TCR beta chain derives from a study of shared T cell receptors in the human thymus listed by TCRdb under 2021. Notes on the research overall: The study examined how self-reactive, shared T-cell receptor alpha chains are generated in the human thymus.

Notes on this clone: It lacks a known antigen. There are no base qualities to consult, and no much larger clone falls within one base.

Receptor libraries were prepared by the immunoSEQ multiplex PCR assay. The source is immuneACCESS, and TCRdb retained only in-frame sequences with V and J called. Part of the clones is not carried over; for the studies checked, unresolved V genes explain less than half of this, and the remainder is unexplained. The sample has around 730,000 clones on record, approximately 85% of them singletons. 0.0095% to 0.013% of the sample belongs to the ten largest clones. The germline V and J ends show losses of 7 bases and 2 bases respectively, and no gene match explains 6 bases of the junction. Measured from the cysteine to the phenylalanine, the CDR3 is 14 residues long. The sequence is cut down to CDR3 DNA, 42 bases in frame from base 1. In the germline V gene, CDR1 corresponds to SNHLY and CDR2 to FYNNEI. This sample also appeared in a second study, on human thymus T cells. From the second report: The donors were immunologically healthy infants in Finland who had open corrective cardiac surgery for congenital heart defects. Thymus tissue was obtained as surgical resects removed during corrective cardiac surgery. Usage of V and J gene segments appeared to be biased in both the thymic and the peripheral blood repertoires. According to the related research, thymic TCR repertoires were highly overlapping among unrelated individuals. The study described the TCR alpha and beta repertoires in under 10 infant thymus samples and a few matching peripheral blood samples. Donor ages ranging from roughly 7 to 250 days were recorded, and 5 or 6 male and a couple of female infants were included in the cohort. After being mechanically released from the tissue, thymocytes were kept at -70 degrees C in pellets of about 10-32 million cells. Genomic DNA was extracted from frozen cell pellets with a QIAsymphony instrument. TCRB and TCRAD loci were amplified from a standardized quantity of quality-controlled genomic DNA using the immunoSEQ multiplex PCR assay. Amplicons spanned the V(D)J region at a length sufficient to cover the CDR3 and identify V and J genes. Amplicon sequencing was performed on an Illumina platform through the commercial immunoSEQ service. Corrections for primer bias and sequencing errors followed previously described methods, while TCRAD and TCRB definitions were based on the IMGT database. Repertoires were analysed with immunoSEQ Analyzer 3.0 and VDJTools, covering basic statistics, V/J segment usage, diversity estimates, rarefaction and pairwise overlap. To estimate diversity, the Chao1, ChaoE, Efron-Thisted, Shannon and inverse Simpson indices were applied, and diversity was also estimated on datasets down-sampled to the smallest sample. Repertoire overlap used strict matching of CDR3 nucleotide sequence, V gene and J gene, with Jaccard-based multidimensional scaling clustering. On average, thymus samples gave about 810,000 unique TCRB clonotypes, whereas blood samples gave about 84,000.

The sequenced material came from thymocytes. Here the chain combines TRBV2 and TRBJ1-2, with 8 bases aligning to TRBD1. The sequence was collected from a girl in the first two years of life with a congenital heart defect. Donor details come from another sample of the same person, matched by shared clones. The sequenced DNA is TGTGCCAGCATGCCCAGGGACAGGAACTATGGCTACACCTTC. It translates as CASMPRDRNYGYTF. Here the CDR3 is joined to the reference TRBV2 and TRBJ1-2 genes, and the full variable domain is: EPEVTQTPSHQVTQMGQEVILRCVPISNHLYFYWYRQILGQKVEFLVSFYNNEISEKSEIFDDQFSVERPDGSNFTLKIRSTKLEDSAMYFCASMPRDRNYGYTFGSGTRLTVV.